This entry concerns a single T cell receptor (beta chain). Its antigen is as yet unknown. Amplification of TCR beta CDR3 regions was performed using RNA transcripts as template. Initially, a first-round RT-PCR of the TCR CDR3 employed the HTBI primer set. TCRdb redid the calling of the multiplex PCR reads with MiXCR, one entry per CDR3 protein. The sample consists of 650,000 to 750,000 distinct CDR3 sequences, around 15% of them appearing once. Graves' hyperthyroidism without ophthalmopathy progression within 18 months was termed stable. This CDR3 has 14 residues. Germline lookup yields CDR1 SGHRS and CDR2 YFSETQ. V shed 0 bases and J shed 5 bases, with 9 bases lying between them. The record originates from a study of T cells in Graves' hyperthyroidism and ophthalmopathy. Findings and caveats of the study: Appearing also in blood were most of the thyroid clonotypes expanded above 0.001.

The rearrangement joins TRBV5-1 to TRBJ2-1; D gene ambiguous. The sample comprised blood. The receptor was derived from a woman aged 18-30 years with Graves' hyperthyroidism. The CDR3 sequence is CASSLGGNNNEQFF. CDR3 coding DNA: TGCGCCAGCAGCTTGGGGGGAAATAACAATGAGCAGTTCTTC.